This TCR beta chain was obtained from a study of CD4 T cells in relation to SARS-CoV-2 and coronaviruses. Overall study context: Controls used an HIV-1 Nef peptide pool or no peptide.

Before the COVID-19 pandemic, during about 2010-2019, CD4+ T cells were taken from unexposed donors. The cells were cultured for about ten days before CD4+ T cells were isolated. Unexposed-donor CD4+ T cells were probed with SARS-CoV-2 S/N and four cold-coronavirus spikes, cells permitting. CDR1 and CDR2 (germline): LGHNA, YSLEER. The CDR3 extends over 17 amino acids. Trimming pared 0 bases from V and 3 bases from J, leaving 17 bases between. Study results and limitations: In roughly 65% of donors, memory CD4+ clonotypes crossrecognized SARS-CoV-2 and at least one common cold coronavirus spike. This crossreactivity analysis covered spike protein alone, no other viral proteins.

The table lists this clone with a few counts. The antigen is not known. TCRdb's copy holds only in-frame clones and misses some; the assay was immunoSEQ multiplex PCR. The sample gives under 30,000 clones, nearly 80% of which show up once; 20% to 25% is in the top ten. This receptor was identified in a human donor in good health. Sequenced material: CD4+ T cells from PBMCs, cultured in vitro. V gene TRBV4-3 combines with J gene TRBJ1-1, with no clear D. CDR3 nucleotides: TGCGCCAGCAGCCAAGATGGAGGAGGTAGTTGGGACACTGAAGCTTTCTTT. Translated: CASSQDGGGSWDTEAFF.